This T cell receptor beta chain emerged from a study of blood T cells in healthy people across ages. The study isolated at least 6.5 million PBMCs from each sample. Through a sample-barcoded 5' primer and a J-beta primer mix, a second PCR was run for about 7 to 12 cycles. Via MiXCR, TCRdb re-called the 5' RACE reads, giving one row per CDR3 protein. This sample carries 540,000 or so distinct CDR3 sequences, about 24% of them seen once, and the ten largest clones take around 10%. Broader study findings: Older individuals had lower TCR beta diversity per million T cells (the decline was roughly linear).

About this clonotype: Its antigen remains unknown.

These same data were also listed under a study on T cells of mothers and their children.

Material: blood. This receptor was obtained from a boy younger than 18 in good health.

CDR3 loop: CASSHGQPNTEAFF. The CDR3 coding sequence is TGTGCCAGCAGCCATGGACAGCCCAACACTGAAGCTTTCTTT. This chain connects TRBV3-1 to TRBJ1-1; D may be TRBD1 (6 bases). V was clipped by 3 bases and J by 2 bases, with 10 bases between them. The CDR3 covers 14 residues. Germline CDR1 and CDR2: LGHDT and YNNKEL (reference sequence).